Each of the 9 T cell receptor beta chains below was sequenced from the same sample in a study of shared clonotypes between healthy human individuals. TCRdb keeps only in-frame clones here, not all; method: immunoSEQ multiplex PCR. The sample carries about 380,000 clones, about 96% recorded once. Sequencing was done on a sample of memory CD8+ T cells sorted from blood. Noted subset: CD45RO+ cells pooled with CCR7-negative TemRA cells. The source of these receptors is a man aged 25-45 years in good health.

This chain joins TRBV7-8 and TRBJ1-5; the match to TRBD1 covers 8 bases. V was clipped by 5 bases and J by 3 bases; unmatched bases: 9. The CDR3 is made up of 16 amino acids. Germline V gene data show CDR1 as SGHVS and CDR2 as FQNEAQ. This CDR3 reads CASSEKRTGNNQPQHF. The CDR3 region has the DNA TGTGCCAGCAGCGAGAAACGGACAGGGAACAATCAGCCCCAGCATTTT. Full variable domain (rest looked up from reference TRBV7-8 and TRBJ1-5): GAGVSQSPRYKVAKRGQDVALRCDPISGHVSLFWYQQALGQGPEFLTYFQNEAQLDKSGLPSDRFFAERPEGSVSTLKIQRTQQEDSAVYLCASSEKRTGNNQPQHFGDGTRLSIL.

The sample holds one count of this clone. This sequence joins TRBV5-1 and TRBJ2-3; TRBD1 is a possible D gene (5 bases). Germline values: CDR1 SGHRS, CDR2 YFSETQ. CDR3 length: 16 amino acids. V was shortened by 4 bases and J by 1 base, with 16 bases between the two germline ends. This CDR3 is CASSRQGSPRTDTQYF. CDR3 in DNA: TGCGCCAGCAGCCGTCAGGGAAGCCCTCGCACAGATACGCAGTATTTT.

Only one count was recorded for this clone. J is TRBJ2-2 and V is TRBV28; 8 bases fit TRBD2. V was pared by 3 bases and J by 2 bases, with 5 bases of the junction left unmatched. Germline CDR1 is MDHEN and CDR2 is SYDVKM. The CDR3 loop spans 16 amino acids. CDR3: CASSFAGGVNTGELFF. CDR3 nucleotides: TGTGCCAGCAGTTTCGCGGGGGGCGTAAACACCGGGGAGCTGTTTTTT.

This clone was picked up one time. The junction does not match germline at one end; this may be a read error. V gene TRBV7-7 combines with J gene TRBJ1-3; D is unresolved. The CDR3 consists of 13 residues. Germline CDR1 SSHAT, CDR2 FNYEAQ (reference sequence). The chain's CDR3 is CASSAQRSDTIYF. CDR3 coding DNA: TGTGCTAGCAGCGCACAGCGCTCTGACACCATATATTTT.

This sequence joins TRBV30 and TRBJ2-7, with D maybe TRBD1 (7 bases). The CDR3 has 14 residues. In germline, CDR1 is GTSNPN, CDR2 SVGIG (reference sequence). Trimming left V 1 base short and J 3 bases short, with 13 bases between. CDR3 residues: CAWSAGGQFYEQYF. The CDR3 bases are TGTGCCTGGAGTGCCGGGGGACAGTTCTACGAGCAGTACTTC.

This clone has a handful of counts. The chain combines TRBV28 with TRBJ1-5; D is unclear. V shed 2 bases and J shed 7 bases, with 12 bases lying between them. This CDR3 region has 14 residues. The V gene's germline CDR1 is MDHEN and CDR2 SYDVKM. In nucleotides, the CDR3 is TGTGCCAGCAGTTTAGTGGTCGGTAGACAGCCCCAGCATTTT. Translated, it gives CASSLVVGRQPQHF.

The V call is TRBV30, the J call TRBJ2-5, with D perhaps matching TRBD1 (5 bases). Germline V gene sequence: CDR1 GTSNPN, CDR2 SVGIG (reference sequence). V was trimmed by 2 bases and J by 2 bases, leaving 9 bases between them. The CDR3 is made up of 13 amino acids. DNA of the CDR3: TGTGCCTGGAGTTTCAGGGTTCAAGAGACCCAGTACTTC. Its protein product is CAWSFRVQETQYF.

This clone was seen a handful of times. This rearrangement joins TRBV19 to TRBJ2-2; D possibly corresponds to TRBD2 (5 bases). The germline V and J ends were trimmed by 6 bases and 3 bases, with 8 bases remaining between them. The germline gives CDR1 LNHDA, CDR2 SQIVND (reference sequence). The CDR3 contains 13 residues. As DNA, the CDR3 is TGTGCCAGTAGCCAGGACTACACCGGGGAGCTGTTTTTT. Amino acid sequence: CASSQDYTGELFF.

V and J are TRBV7-2 and TRBJ2-7; D could derive from TRBD1 or TRBD2 (5 bases each). Germline-derived CDR1 and CDR2 are SGHTA and FQGNSA. This CDR3 comprises 13 residues. V lost 5 bases and J 4 bases, leaving 12 bases between the germline ends. As DNA, the CDR3 is TGTGCCAGCAGCCTTGGGACCGAGTACGAGCAGTACTTC. Protein: CASSLGTEYEQYF.